This entry describes one T cell receptor (beta chain). The sample originates from a study of blood T cell repertoires in COVID-19. Study context: From the United States, Italy and Spain came samples of acute and convalescent COVID-19.

In the study's own analysis: Using reference gene primer amplification, nucleated cell counts were estimated. The assay was immunoSEQ multiplex PCR, and TCRdb's table has in-frame clones only and misses some. That table furnishes V, J and clone size, whereas the DNA furnished D and trimming. This table holds more than 200,000 clones, about 87% found once. A Seattle source enrolled patients during active infection and followed them longitudinally. There are 14 residues in the CDR3. Germline CDR1 is GTSNPN and CDR2 is SVGIG (reference sequence). V shed 5 bases, J shed 5 bases, and the junction held 6 bases outside the gene matches.

The receptor's source is a woman aged 60-75 years with COVID-19, enrolled during active disease. V gene TRBV30 combines with J gene TRBJ2-1; TRBD1 agrees at 10 bases. Sequencing was performed on peripheral blood. The CDR3 loop reads CAWEGQGGNNEQFF. The CDR3 DNA reads TGTGCCTGGGAAGGACAGGGGGGGAACAATGAGCAGTTCTTC.